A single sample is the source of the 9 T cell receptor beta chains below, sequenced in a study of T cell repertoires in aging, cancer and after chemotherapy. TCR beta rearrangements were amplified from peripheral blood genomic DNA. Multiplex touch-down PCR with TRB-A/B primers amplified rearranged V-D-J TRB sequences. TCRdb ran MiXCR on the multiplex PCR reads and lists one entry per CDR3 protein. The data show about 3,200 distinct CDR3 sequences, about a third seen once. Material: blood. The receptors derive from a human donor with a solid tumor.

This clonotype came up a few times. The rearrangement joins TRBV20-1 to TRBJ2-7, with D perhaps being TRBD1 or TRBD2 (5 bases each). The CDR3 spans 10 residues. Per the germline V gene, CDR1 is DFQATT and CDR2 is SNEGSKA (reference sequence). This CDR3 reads CSSWGYEQYF. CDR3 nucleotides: TGCAGCTCCTGGGGGTACGAGCAGTACTTC.

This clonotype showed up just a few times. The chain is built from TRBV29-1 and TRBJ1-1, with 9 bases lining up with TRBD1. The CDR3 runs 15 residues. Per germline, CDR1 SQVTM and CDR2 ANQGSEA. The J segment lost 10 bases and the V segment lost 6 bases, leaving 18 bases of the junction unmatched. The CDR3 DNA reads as TGCAGCGTCACGACCCCCGACAGGGGGGTTCGTGCAGCTTTCTTT. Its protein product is CSVTTPDRGVRAAFF.

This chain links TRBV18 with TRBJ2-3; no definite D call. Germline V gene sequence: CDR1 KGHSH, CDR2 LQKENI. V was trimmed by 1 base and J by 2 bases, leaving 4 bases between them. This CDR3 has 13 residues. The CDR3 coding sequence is TGTGCCAGCTCACCACGAAACACAGATACGCAGTATTTT. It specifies CASSPRNTDTQYF.

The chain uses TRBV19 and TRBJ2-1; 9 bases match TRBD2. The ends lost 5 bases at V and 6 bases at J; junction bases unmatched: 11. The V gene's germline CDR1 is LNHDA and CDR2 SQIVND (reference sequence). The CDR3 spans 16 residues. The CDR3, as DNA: TGTGCCAGTAGTTCGACTAGCGGAGACCTCGCCAATGAGCAGTTCTTC. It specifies CASSSTSGDLANEQFF. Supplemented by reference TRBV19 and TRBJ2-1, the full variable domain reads DGGITQSPKYLFRKEGQNVTLSCEQNLNHDAMYWYRQDPGQGLRLIYYSQIVNDFQKGDIAEGYSVSREKKESFPLTVTSAQKNPTAFYLCASSSTSGDLANEQFFGPGTRLTVL.

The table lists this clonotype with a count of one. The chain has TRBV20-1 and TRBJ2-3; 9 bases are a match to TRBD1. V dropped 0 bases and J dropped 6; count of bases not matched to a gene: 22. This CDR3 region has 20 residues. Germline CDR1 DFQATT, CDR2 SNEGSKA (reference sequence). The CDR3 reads CSARDRGRGQGVSNRDTQYF. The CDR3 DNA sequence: TGCAGTGCTAGAGATAGGGGAAGGGGACAGGGCGTATCGAATCGGGATACGCAGTATTTT.

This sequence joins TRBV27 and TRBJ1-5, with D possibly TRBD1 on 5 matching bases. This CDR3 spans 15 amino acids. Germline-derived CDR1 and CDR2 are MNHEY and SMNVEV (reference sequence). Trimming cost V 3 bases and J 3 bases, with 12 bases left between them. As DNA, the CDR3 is TGTGCCAGCAGTTTCGTCCCACAGGACAATCAGCCCCAGCATTTT. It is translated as CASSFVPQDNQPQHF.

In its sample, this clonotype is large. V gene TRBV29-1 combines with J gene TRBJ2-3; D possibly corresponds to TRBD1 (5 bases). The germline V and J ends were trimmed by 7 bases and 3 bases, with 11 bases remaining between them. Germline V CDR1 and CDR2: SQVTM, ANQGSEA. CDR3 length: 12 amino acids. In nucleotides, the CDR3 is TGCAGCGGACGCCAGGGAACAGATACGCAGTATTTT. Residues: CSGRQGTDTQYF.

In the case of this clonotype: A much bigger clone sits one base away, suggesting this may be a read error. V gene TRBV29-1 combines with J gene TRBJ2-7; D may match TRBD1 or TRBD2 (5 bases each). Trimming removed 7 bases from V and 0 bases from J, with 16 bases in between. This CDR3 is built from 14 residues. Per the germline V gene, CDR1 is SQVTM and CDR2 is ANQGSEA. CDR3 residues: CSARDREGSYEQYF. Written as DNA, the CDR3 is TGCAGCGCTAGGGACCGAGAAGGCTCCTACGAGCAGTACTTC.

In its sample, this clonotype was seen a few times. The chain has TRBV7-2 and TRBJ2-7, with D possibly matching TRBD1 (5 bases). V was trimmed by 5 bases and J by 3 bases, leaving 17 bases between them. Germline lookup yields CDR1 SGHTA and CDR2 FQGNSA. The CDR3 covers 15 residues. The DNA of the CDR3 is TGTGCCAGCAGCGGAATGACAGCCTCTTACTACGAGCAGTACTTC. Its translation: CASSGMTASYYEQYF.